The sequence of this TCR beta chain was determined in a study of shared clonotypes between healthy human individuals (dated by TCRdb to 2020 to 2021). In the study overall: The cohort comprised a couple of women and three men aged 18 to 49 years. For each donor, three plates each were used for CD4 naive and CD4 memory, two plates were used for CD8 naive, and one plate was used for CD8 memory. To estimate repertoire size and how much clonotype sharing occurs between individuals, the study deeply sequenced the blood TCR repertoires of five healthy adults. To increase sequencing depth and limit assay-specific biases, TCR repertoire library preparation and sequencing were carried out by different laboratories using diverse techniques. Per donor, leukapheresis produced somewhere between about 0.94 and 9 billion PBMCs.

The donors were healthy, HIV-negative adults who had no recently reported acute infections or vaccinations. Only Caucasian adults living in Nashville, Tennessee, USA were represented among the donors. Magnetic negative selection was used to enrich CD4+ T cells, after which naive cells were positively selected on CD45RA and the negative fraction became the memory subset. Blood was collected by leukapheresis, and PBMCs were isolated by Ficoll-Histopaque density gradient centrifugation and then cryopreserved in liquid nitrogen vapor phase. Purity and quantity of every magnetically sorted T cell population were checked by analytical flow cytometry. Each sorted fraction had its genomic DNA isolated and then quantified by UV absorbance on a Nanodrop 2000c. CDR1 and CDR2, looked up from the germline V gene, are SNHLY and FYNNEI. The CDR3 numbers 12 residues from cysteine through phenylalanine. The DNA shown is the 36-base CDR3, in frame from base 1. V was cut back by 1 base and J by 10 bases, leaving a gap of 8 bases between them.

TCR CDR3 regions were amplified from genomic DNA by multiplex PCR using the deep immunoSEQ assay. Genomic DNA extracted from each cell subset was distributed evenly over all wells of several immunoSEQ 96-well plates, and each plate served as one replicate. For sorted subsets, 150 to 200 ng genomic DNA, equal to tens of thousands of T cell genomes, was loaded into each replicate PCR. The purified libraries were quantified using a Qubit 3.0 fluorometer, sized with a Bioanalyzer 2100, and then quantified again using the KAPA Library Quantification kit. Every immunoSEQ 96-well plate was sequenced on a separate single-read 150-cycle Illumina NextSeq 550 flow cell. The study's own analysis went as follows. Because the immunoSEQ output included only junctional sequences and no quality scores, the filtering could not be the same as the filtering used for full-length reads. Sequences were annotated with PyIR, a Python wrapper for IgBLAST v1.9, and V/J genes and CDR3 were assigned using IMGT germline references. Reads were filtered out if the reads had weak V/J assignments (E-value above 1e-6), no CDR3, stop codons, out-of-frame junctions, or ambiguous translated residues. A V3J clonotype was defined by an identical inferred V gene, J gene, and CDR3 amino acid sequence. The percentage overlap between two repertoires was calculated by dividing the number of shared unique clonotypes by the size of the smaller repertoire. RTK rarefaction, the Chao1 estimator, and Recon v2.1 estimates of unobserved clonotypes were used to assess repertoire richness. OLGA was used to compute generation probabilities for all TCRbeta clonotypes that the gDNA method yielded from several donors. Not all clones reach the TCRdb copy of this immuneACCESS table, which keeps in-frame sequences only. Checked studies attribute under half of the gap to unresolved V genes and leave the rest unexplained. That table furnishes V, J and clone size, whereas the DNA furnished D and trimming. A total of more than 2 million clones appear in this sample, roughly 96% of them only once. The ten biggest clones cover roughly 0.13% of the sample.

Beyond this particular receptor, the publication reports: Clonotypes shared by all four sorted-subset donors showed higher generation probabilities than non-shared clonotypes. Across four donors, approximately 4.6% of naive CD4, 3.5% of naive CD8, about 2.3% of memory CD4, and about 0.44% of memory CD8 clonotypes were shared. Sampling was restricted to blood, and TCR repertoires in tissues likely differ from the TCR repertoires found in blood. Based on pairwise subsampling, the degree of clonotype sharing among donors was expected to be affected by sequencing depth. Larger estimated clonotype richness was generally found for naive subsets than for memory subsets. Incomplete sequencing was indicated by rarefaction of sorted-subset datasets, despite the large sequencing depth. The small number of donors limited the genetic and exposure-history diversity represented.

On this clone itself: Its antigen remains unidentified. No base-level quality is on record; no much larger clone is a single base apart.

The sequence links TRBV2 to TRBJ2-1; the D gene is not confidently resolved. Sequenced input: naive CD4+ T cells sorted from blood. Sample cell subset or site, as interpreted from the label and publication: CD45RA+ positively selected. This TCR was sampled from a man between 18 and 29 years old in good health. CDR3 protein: CASSEEVGEQFF. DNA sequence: TGTGCCAGCAGTGAAGAGGTGGGCGAGCAGTTCTTC.